The clone carrying this TCR beta chain has a single count. Measured with immunoSEQ multiplex PCR; TCRdb has only the in-frame clones, and not every one. The sample yields about 89,000 clones, 60% to 80% seen once. The data were taken from a study of blood T cell repertoires in COVID-19. Study details: Some COVID-19 samples were acute and others convalescent; all came from the United States, Italy and Spain.

Sequencing was done on a sample of peripheral blood. This TCR was recovered from a woman of 80 years or more with acute or convalescent COVID-19.

Here the CDR3 DNA reads TGTGCCAGCTCATCCTACACCGGGACAAAGAATTCACCCCTCCACTTT. It specifies CASSSYTGTKNSPLHF. This chain joins TRBV18 and TRBJ1-6; weak D call: TRBD1 (6 bases). This CDR3 contains 16 residues. Germline V lookup: CDR1 KGHSH, CDR2 LQKENI. V gave up 5 bases and J gave up 7 bases, with 18 bases separating them.